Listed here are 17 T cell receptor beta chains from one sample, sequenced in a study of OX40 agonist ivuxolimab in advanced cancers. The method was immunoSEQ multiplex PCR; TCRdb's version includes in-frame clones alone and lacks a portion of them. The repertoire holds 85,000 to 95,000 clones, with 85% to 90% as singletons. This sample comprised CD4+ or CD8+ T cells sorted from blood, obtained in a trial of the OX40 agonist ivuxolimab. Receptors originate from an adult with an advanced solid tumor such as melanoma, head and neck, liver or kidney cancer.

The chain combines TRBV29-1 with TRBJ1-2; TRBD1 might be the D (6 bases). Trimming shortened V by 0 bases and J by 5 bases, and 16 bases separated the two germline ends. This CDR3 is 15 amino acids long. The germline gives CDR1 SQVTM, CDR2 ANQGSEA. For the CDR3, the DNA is TGCAGCGTTGAAGAGACACAGGGTTTGCGGTATGGCTACACCTTC. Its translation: CSVEETQGLRYGYTF.

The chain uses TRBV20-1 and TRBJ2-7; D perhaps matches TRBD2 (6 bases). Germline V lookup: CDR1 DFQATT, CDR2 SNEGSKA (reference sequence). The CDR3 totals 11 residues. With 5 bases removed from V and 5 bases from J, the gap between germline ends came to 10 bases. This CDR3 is CSADASDEQYF. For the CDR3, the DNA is TGCAGTGCTGATGCTAGCGACGAGCAGTACTTC.

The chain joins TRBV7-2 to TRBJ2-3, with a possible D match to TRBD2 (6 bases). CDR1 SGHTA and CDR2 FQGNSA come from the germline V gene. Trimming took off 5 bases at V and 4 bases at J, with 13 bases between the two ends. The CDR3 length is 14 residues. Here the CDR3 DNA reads TGTGCCAGCAGCCTATATCGGGACTCAGATACGCAGTATTTT. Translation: CASSLYRDSDTQYF.

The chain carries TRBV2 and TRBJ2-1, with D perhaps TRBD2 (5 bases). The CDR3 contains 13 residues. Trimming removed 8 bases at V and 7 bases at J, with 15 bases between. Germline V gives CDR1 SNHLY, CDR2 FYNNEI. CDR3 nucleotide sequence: TGTGCCAGCCCATACAGCGGTCGGAATGAGCAGTTCTTC. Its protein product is CASPYSGRNEQFF. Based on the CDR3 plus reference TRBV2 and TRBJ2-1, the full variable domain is EPEVTQTPSHQVTQMGQEVILRCVPISNHLYFYWYRQILGQKVEFLVSFYNNEISEKSEIFDDQFSVERPDGSNFTLKIRSTKLEDSAMYFCASPYSGRNEQFFGPGTRLTVL.

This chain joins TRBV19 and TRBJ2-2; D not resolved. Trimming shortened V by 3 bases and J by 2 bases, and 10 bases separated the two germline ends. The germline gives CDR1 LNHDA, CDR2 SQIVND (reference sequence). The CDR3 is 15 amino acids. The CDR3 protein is CASSIGLGNTGELFF. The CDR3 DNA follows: TGTGCCAGTAGTATCGGGCTAGGTAACACCGGGGAGCTGTTTTTT.

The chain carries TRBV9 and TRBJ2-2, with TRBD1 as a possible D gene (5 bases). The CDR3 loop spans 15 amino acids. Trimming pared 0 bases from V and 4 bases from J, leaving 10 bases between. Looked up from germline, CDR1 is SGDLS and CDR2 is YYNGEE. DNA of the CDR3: TGTGCCAGCAGCGTAGGACAGACATTCACCGGGGAGCTGTTTTTT. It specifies CASSVGQTFTGELFF.

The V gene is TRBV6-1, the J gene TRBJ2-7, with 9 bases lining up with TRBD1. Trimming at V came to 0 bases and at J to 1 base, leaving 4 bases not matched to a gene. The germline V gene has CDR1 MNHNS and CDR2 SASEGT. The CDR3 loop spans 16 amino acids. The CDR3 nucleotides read TGTGCCAGCAGTGAAGCGGGACAGGGAAGGTCCTACGAGCAGTACTTC. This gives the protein CASSEAGQGRSYEQYF.

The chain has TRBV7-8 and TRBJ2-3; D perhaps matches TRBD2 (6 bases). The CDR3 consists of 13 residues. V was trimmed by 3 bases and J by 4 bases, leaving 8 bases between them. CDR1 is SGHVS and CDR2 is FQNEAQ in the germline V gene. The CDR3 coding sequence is TGTGCCAGCAGCTTGGGGGGATCAGATACGCAGTATTTT. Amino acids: CASSLGGSDTQYF. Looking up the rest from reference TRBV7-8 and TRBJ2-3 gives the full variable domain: GAGVSQSPRYKVAKRGQDVALRCDPISGHVSLFWYQQALGQGPEFLTYFQNEAQLDKSGLPSDRFFAERPEGSVSTLKIQRTQQEDSAVYLCASSLGGSDTQYFGPGTRLTVL.

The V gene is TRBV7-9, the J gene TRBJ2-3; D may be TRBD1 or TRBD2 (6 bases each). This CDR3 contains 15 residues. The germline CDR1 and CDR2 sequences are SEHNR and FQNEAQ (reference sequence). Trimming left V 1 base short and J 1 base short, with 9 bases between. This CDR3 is CASSLVRGGTDTQYF. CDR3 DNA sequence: TGTGCCAGCAGCTTAGTGAGGGGGGGCACAGATACGCAGTATTTT. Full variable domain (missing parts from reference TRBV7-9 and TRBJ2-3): DTGVSQNPRHKITKRGQNVTFRCDPISEHNRLYWYRQTLGQGPEFLTYFQNEAQLEKSRLLSDRFSAERPKGSFSTLEIQRTEQGDSAMYLCASSLVRGGTDTQYFGPGTRLTVL.

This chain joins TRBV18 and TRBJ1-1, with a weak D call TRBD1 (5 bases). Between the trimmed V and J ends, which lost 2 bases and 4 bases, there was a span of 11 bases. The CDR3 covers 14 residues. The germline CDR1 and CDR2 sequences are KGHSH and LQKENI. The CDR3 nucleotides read TGTGCCAGCTCACCAGCAGGGTATGGCACTGAAGCTTTCTTT. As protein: CASSPAGYGTEAFF.

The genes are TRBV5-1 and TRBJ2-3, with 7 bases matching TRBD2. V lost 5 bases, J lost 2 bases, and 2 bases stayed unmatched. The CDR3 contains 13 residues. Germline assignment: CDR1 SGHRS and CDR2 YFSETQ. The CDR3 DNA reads TGCGCCAGCAGTTGGGACTACACAGATACGCAGTATTTT. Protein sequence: CASSWDYTDTQYF.

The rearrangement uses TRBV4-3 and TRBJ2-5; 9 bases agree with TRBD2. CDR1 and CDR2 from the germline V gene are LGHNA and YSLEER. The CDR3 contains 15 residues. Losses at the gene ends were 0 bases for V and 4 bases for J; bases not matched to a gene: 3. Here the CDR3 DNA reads TGCGCCAGCAGCCAAGACGCGGGAGGGGCAGAGACCCAGTACTTC. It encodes CASSQDAGGAETQYF.

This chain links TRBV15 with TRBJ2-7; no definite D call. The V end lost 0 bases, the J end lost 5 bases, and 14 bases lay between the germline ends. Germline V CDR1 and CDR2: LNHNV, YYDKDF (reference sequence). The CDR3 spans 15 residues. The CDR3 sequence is CATSRDLLVNHEQYF. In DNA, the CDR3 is TGTGCCACCAGCAGAGATCTTCTAGTAAACCACGAGCAGTACTTC.

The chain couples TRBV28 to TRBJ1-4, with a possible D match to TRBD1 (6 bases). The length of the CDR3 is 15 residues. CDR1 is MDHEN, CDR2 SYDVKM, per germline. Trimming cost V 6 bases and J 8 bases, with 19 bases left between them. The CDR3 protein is CASRENVGGLEKLFF. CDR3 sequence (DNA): TGTGCCAGCAGGGAGAACGTAGGGGGGTTGGAAAAACTGTTTTTT.

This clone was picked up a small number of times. The CDR3 nucleotides are TGTGCCACCGGGTCGACGGGCTACACCTTC. Its translation is CATGSTGYTF. V usage is TRBV19 and J usage is TRBJ1-2; D not certain. CDR1 and CDR2 from the germline V gene are LNHDA and SQIVND (reference sequence). There are 10 residues in the CDR3. Between the trimmed V and J ends, which lost 10 bases and 8 bases, there was a span of 11 bases.

CDR3 protein: CASSEAFGVIRVNEQFF. In DNA form, the CDR3 reads TGTGCCAGCAGTGAAGCGTTCGGGGTGATTCGAGTCAATGAGCAGTTCTTC. The chain couples TRBV2 to TRBJ2-1; the D gene is possibly TRBD2 (5 bases). Germline CDR1 is SNHLY and CDR2 is FYNNEI. The ends were cut back, 0 bases at V and 6 bases at J, with 18 bases in the middle. This CDR3 spans 17 amino acids. Full variable domain (remainder filled in from reference TRBV2 and TRBJ2-1): EPEVTQTPSHQVTQMGQEVILRCVPISNHLYFYWYRQILGQKVEFLVSFYNNEISEKSEIFDDQFSVERPDGSNFTLKIRSTKLEDSAMYFCASSEAFGVIRVNEQFFGPGTRLTVL.

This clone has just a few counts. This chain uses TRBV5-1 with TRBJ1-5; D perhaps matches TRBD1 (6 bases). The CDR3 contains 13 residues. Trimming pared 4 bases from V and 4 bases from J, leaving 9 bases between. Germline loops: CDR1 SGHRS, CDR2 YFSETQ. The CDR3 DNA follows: TGCGCCAGCAGCCCGGACAGTAATCAGCCCCAGCATTTT. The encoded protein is CASSPDSNQPQHF.